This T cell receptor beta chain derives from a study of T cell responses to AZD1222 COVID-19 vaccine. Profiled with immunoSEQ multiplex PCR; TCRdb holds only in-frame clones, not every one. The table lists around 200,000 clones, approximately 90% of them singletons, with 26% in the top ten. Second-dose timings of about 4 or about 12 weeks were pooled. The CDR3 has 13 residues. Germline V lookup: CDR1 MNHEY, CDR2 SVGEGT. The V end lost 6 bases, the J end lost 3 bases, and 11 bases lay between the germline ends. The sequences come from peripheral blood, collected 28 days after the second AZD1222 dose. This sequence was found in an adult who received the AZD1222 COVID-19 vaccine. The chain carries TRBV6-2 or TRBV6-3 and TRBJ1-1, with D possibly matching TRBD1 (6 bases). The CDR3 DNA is TGTGCCAGCAGCAAGACAGGCCACACTGAAGCTTTCTTT. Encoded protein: CASSKTGHTEAFF.